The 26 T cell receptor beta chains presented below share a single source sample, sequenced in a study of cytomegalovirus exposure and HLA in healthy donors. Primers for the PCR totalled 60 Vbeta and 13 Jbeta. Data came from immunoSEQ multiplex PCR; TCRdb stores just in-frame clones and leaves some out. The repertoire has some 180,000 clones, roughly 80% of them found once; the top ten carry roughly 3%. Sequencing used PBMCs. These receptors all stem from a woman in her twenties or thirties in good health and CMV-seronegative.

The CDR3 sequence is CASSQGPGQGGEQYF. The CDR3 nucleotides read TGTGCCAGCAGTCAGGGGCCGGGACAGGGGGGCGAGCAGTACTTC. V usage is TRBV5-4 and J usage is TRBJ2-7; 11 bases line up with TRBD1. V lost 5 bases to trimming and J lost 6 bases; unmatched junction nucleotides: 10. Germline CDR1 SGHNT, CDR2 YYREEE (reference sequence). The CDR3 consists of 15 residues. The variable domain in full, completed from reference TRBV5-4 and TRBJ2-7, reads ETGVTQSPTHLIKTRGQQVTLRCSSQSGHNTVSWYQQALGQGPQFIFQYYREEENGRGNFPPRFSGLQFPNYSSELNVNALELDDSALYLCASSQGPGQGGEQYFGPGTRLTVT.

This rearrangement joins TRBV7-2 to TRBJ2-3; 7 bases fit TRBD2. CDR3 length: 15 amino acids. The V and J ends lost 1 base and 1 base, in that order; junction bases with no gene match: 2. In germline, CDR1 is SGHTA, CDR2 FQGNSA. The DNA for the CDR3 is TGTGCCAGCAGCTTAGGCCTAGCGGGCACAGATACGCAGTATTTT. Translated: CASSLGLAGTDTQYF. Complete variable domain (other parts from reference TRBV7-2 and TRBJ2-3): GAGVSQSPSNKVTEKGKDVELRCDPISGHTALYWYRQSLGQGLEFLIYFQGNSAPDKSGLPSDRFSAERTGGSVSTLTIQRTQQEDSAVYLCASSLGLAGTDTQYFGPGTRLTVL.

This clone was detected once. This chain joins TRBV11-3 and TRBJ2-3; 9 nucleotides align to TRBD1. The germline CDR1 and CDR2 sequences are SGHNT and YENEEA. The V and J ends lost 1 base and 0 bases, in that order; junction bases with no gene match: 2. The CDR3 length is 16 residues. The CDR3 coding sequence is TGTGCCAGCAGCTTAGGGGACAGGGCAAGCACAGATACGCAGTATTTT. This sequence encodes CASSLGDRASTDTQYF.

The CDR3 nucleotides are TGTGCCAGCAGCTTGGCTTCGACATTCCGCTATGGCTACACCTTC. Its protein is CASSLASTFRYGYTF. The chain links TRBV5-6 to TRBJ1-2; no definite D call. Germline V gene sequence: CDR1 SGHDT, CDR2 YYEEEE. The CDR3 runs to 15 residues. V lost 0 bases and J lost 4, with 13 bases in between. The full variable domain, completed using reference TRBV5-6 and TRBJ1-2, is DAGVTQSPTHLIKTRGQQVTLRCSPKSGHDTVSWYQQALGQGPQFIFQYYEEEERQRGNFPDRFSGHQFPNYSSELNVNALLLGDSALYLCASSLASTFRYGYTFGSGTRLTVV.

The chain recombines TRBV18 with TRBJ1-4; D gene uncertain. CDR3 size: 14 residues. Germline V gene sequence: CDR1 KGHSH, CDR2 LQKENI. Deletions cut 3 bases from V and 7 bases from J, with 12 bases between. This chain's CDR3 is CASSPPEGGEKLFF. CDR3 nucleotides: TGTGCCAGCTCACCCCCCGAGGGAGGTGAAAAACTGTTTTTT.

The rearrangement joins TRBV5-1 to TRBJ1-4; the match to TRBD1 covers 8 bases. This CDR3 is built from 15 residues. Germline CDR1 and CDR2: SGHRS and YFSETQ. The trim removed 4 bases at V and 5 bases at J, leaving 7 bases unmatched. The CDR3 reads CASSGTGTGNEKLFF. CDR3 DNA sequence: TGCGCCAGCAGCGGTACCGGGACAGGCAATGAAAAACTGTTTTTT.

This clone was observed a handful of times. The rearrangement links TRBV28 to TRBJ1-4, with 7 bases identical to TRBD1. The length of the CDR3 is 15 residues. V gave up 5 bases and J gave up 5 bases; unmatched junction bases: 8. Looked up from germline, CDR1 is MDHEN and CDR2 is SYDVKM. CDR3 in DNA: TGTGCCAGCAGTCCGCTCGACAGGGCAAATGAAAAACTGTTTTTT. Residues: CASSPLDRANEKLFF. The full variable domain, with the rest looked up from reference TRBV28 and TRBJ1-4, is DVKVTQSSRYLVKRTGEKVFLECVQDMDHENMFWYRQDPGLGLRLIYFSYDVKMKEKGDIPEGYSVSREKKERFSLILESASTNQTSMYLCASSPLDRANEKLFFGSGTQLSVL.

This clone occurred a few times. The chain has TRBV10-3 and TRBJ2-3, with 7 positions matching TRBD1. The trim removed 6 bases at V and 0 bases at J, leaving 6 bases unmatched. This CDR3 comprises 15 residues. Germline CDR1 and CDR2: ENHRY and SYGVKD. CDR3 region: CAISSGGASTDTQYF. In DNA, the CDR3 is TGTGCCATCAGCTCAGGGGGTGCTAGCACAGATACGCAGTATTTT.

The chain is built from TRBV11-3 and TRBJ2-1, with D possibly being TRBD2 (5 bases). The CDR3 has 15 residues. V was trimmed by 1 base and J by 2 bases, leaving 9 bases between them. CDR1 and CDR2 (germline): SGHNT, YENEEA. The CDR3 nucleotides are TGTGCCAGCAGCTTAGTGCGGGCGCCCTACAATGAGCAGTTCTTC. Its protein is CASSLVRAPYNEQFF.

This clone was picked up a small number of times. For the CDR3, the DNA is TGTGCCAGCAGTTACTCGGGGACAGGGGGTCGGTATGGCTACACCTTC. It specifies CASSYSGTGGRYGYTF. The V and J genes are TRBV6-6 and TRBJ1-2; 11 bases are shared with TRBD1. Per germline, CDR1 MNHNY and CDR2 SVGAGI (reference sequence). V was pared by 0 bases and J by 5 bases, with 5 bases of the junction left unmatched. This CDR3 is 16 amino acids long.

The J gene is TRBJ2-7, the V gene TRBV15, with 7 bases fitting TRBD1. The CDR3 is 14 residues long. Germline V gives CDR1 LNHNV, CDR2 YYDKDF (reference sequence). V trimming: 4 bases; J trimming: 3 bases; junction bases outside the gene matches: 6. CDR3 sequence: CATSISGTDYEQYF. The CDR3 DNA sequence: TGTGCCACCAGCATCTCCGGGACAGACTACGAGCAGTACTTC.

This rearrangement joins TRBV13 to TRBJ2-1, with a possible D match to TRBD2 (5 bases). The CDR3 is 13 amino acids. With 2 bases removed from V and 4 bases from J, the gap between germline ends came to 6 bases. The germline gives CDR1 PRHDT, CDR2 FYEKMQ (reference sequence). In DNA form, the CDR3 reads TGTGCCAGCAGCTTAAGAGGGTACAATGAGCAGTTCTTC. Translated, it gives CASSLRGYNEQFF.

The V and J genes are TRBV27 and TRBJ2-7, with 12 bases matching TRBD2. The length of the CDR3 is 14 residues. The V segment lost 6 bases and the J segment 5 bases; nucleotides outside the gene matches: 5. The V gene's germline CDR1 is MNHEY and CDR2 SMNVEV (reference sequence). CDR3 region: CASRRLAGVNEQYF. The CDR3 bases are TGTGCCAGCAGGAGACTAGCGGGAGTTAACGAGCAGTACTTC.

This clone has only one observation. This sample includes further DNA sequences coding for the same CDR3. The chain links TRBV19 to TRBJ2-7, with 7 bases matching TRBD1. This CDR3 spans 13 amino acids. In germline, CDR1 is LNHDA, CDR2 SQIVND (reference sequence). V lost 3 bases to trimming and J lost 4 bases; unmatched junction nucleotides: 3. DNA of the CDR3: TGTGCCAGTAGTATCCGGGACAGTTACGAGCAGTACTTC. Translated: CASSIRDSYEQYF.

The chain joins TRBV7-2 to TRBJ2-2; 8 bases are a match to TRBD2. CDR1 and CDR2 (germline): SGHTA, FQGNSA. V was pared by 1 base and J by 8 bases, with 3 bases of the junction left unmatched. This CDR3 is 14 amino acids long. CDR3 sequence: CASSLGTSRGELFF. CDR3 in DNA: TGTGCCAGCAGCTTAGGGACTAGCCGGGGGGAGCTGTTTTTT.

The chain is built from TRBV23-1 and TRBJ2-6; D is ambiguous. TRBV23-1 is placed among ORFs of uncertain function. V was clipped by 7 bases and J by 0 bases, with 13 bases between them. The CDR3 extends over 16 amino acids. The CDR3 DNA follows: TGCGCCAGCATTAGTAGGCGGCACTCTGGGGCCAACGTCCTGACTTTC. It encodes CASISRRHSGANVLTF.

Here the CDR3 reads CASRLIAGGYSYNEQFF. In DNA, the CDR3 is TGTGCCAGCAGGTTAATAGCGGGGGGCTACTCCTACAATGAGCAGTTCTTC. The V gene is TRBV27, the J gene TRBJ2-1; TRBD2 matches at 10 bases. The CDR3 consists of 17 residues. Germline V gene sequence: CDR1 MNHEY, CDR2 SMNVEV (reference sequence). J was trimmed by 0 bases and V by 6 bases; bases with no gene match: 8.

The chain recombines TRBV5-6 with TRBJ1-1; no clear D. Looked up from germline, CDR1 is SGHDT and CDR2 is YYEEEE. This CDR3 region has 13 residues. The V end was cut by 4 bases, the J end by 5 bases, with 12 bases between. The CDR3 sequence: CASSRPEATEAFF. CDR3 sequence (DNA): TGTGCCAGCAGCAGACCTGAAGCGACTGAAGCTTTCTTT.

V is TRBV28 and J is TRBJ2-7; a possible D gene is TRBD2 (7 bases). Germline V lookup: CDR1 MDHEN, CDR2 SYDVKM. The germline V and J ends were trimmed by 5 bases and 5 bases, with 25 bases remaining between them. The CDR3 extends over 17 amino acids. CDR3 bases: TGTGCCAGCAGTCCCAGTGGAAGGGGGGGGCGCGGCGACGAGCAGTACTTC. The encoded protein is CASSPSGRGGRGDEQYF.

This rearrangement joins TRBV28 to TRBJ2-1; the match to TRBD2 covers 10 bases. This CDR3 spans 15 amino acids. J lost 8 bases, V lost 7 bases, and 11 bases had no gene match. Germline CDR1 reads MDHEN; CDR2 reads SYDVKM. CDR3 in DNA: TGTGCCAGCATCCCGGCCCTAGCGGGGGTGGATGAGCAGTTCTTC. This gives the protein CASIPALAGVDEQFF.

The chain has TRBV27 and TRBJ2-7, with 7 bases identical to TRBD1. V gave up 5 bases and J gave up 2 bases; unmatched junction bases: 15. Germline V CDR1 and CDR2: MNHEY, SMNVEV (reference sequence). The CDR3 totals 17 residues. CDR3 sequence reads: CASSPNPPGQTPYEQYF. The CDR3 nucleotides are TGTGCCAGCAGTCCTAACCCGCCGGGACAGACCCCCTACGAGCAGTACTTC.

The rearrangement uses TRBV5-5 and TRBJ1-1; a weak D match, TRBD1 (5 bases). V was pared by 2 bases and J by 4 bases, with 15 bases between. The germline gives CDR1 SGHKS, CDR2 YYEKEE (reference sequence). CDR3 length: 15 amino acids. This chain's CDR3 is CASSFIQGPSTEAFF. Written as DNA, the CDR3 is TGTGCCAGCAGCTTCATTCAGGGCCCGAGCACTGAAGCTTTCTTT.

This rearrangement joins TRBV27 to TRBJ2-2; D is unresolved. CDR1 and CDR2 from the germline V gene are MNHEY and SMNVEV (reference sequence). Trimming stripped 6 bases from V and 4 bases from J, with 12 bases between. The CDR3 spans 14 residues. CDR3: CASRRITPTGELFF. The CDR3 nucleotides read TGTGCCAGCAGGCGTATAACTCCCACCGGGGAGCTGTTTTTT.

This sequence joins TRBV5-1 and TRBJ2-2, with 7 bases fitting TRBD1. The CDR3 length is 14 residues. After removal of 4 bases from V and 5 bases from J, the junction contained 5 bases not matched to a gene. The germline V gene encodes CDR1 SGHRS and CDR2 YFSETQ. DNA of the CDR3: TGCGCCAGCAGCAGGGGACAGCGAACCGGGGAGCTGTTTTTT. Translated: CASSRGQRTGELFF.

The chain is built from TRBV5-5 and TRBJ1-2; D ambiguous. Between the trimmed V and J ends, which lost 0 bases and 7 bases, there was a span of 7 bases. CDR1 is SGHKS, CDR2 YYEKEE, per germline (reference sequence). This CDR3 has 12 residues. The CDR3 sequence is CASSLGLGGYTF. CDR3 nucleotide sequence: TGTGCCAGCAGCTTGGGACTTGGTGGCTACACCTTC.

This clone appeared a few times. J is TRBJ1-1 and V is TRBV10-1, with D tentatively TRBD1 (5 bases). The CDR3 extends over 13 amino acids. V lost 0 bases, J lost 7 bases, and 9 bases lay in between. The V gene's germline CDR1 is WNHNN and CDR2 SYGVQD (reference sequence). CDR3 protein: CASSESSGHEAFF. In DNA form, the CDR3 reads TGCGCCAGCAGTGAGTCGAGTGGACATGAAGCTTTCTTT.